This entry features one T cell receptor beta chain sequence. Its target is not known. Together with a sample-barcoded 5' primer, a J-beta primer mix was included in a second PCR lasting 7 to 11 cycles. TCRdb itself ran the 5' RACE reads through MiXCR, one entry per CDR3 protein. The table lists about 1,800,000 distinct CDR3 sequences, approximately 28% of them singletons. The sample belongs to a study of blood T cells in healthy people across ages. This CDR3 is built from 16 residues. V shed 3 bases, J shed 2 bases, and the junction held 1 base outside the gene matches. From germline, CDR1 is DFQATT and CDR2 SNEGSKA (reference sequence). Study-wide results and caveats: Without sorted subsets, naive and antigen-experienced compartments could not be conclusively compared.

Extractions gave at least 5.5 micrograms of total RNA per sample. The gene calls are TRBV20-1 and TRBJ2-6, with 13 bases fitting TRBD2. Specimen: blood. The source is a woman aged 25 to 39 in good health. CDR3 sequence reads: CSASGLAGAGANVLTF. The DNA of the CDR3 is TGCAGTGCTAGCGGACTAGCGGGAGCTGGGGCCAACGTCCTGACTTTC.